This entry lists 17 T cell receptor beta chains sequenced from one sample in a study of neoadjuvant anti-PD-1 for oral cavity cancer. The time point was: after neoadjuvant nivolumab, at surgical resection. TCRdb's table, derived via immunoSEQ multiplex PCR, lists solely in-frame clones and lacks some. The sample has under 7,000 clones, 50% to 65% seen once. Sample: tumor tissue, taken after nivolumab (anti-PD-1) treatment. These receptors all stem from a person between 40 and 79 years old with oral cavity squamous cell carcinoma.

This clone was counted once. The V call is TRBV12-5, the J call TRBJ1-3; D unresolved. Germline V gives CDR1 LGHNT, CDR2 FRNRAP. Trimming removed 7 bases at V and 0 bases at J, with 7 bases between. The length of the CDR3 is 13 residues. The CDR3 nucleotides read TGTGCTAGTGCCCATATCTCTGGAAACACCATATATTTT. This encodes CASAHISGNTIYF.

The CDR3: CASNVDGNQPQHF. The DNA for the CDR3 is TGTGCCAGCAACGTGGATGGAAATCAGCCCCAGCATTTT. This chain uses TRBV2 with TRBJ1-5; D gene uncertain. Germline CDR1 is SNHLY and CDR2 is FYNNEI. V lost 7 bases and J lost 4, with 11 bases in between. The CDR3 contains 13 residues.

This clone was found a few times. The chain joins TRBV5-4 to TRBJ1-1; possible D gene TRBD1, 5 bases. Deletions cut 7 bases from V and 8 bases from J, with 15 bases between. The CDR3 totals 12 residues. The germline gives CDR1 SGHNT, CDR2 YYREEE (reference sequence). DNA for the CDR3: TGTGCCAGCTCCCGTCAGGGTCCCGAAGCTTTCTTT. It encodes CASSRQGPEAFF.

The V and J genes are TRBV7-8 and TRBJ2-2; 12 positions match TRBD2. The CDR3 has 15 amino acids. CDR1 and CDR2 (germline): SGHVS, FQNEAQ. The V segment lost 2 bases and the J segment 6 bases; nucleotides outside the gene matches: 1. CDR3 in amino acids: CASSLPSGGAGELFF. In nucleotides, the CDR3 is TGTGCCAGCAGCTTACCTAGCGGGGGGGCCGGGGAGCTGTTTTTT.

The chain uses TRBV2 and TRBJ1-5; the D gene is possibly TRBD1 (5 bases). Germline CDR1 reads SNHLY; CDR2 reads FYNNEI. This CDR3 comprises 15 residues. Trimming took 9 bases from V and 4 from J, leaving 19 bases between them. The CDR3, as DNA: TGTGCCAGTGGCCAACAGGACCCTACTAATCAGCCCCAGCATTTT. Protein: CASGQQDPTNQPQHF.

This clone was seen a handful of times. V is TRBV11-3 and J is TRBJ2-1; D call uncertain. V lost 1 base and J lost 7, with 11 bases in between. The CDR3 is 14 residues long. CDR1 and CDR2 from the germline V gene are SGHNT and YENEEA. Here the CDR3 reads CASSLAPSANEQFF. For the CDR3, the DNA is TGTGCCAGCAGCTTAGCCCCATCCGCTAATGAGCAGTTCTTC. Together with reference TRBV11-3 and TRBJ2-1, the CDR3 gives the full variable domain: EAGVVQSPRYKIIEKKQPVAFWCNPISGHNTLYWYLQNLGQGPELLIRYENEEAVDDSQLPKDRFSAERLKGVDSTLKIQPAELGDSAVYLCASSLAPSANEQFFGPGTRLTVL.

The chain joins TRBV20-1 to TRBJ1-1; D not resolved. The germline CDR1 and CDR2 sequences are DFQATT and SNEGSKA (reference sequence). The germline V and J ends were trimmed by 6 bases and 7 bases, with 9 bases remaining between them. The CDR3 is made up of 10 amino acids. CDR3 nucleotides: TGCAGTGCCGCGGGGTTTGAAGCTTTCTTT. Translation gives CSAAGFEAFF.

V is TRBV5-4 and J is TRBJ2-1, with 8 bases lining up with TRBD1. The CDR3 sequence is 14 residues long. Germline V gives CDR1 SGHNT, CDR2 YYREEE (reference sequence). The ends lost 6 bases at V and 6 bases at J; junction bases unmatched: 8. CDR3 DNA: TGTGCCAGCAAAGGGCAGGGGGCATTCAATGAGCAGTTCTTC. This codes for CASKGQGAFNEQFF. Based on the CDR3 plus reference TRBV5-4 and TRBJ2-1, the full variable domain is ETGVTQSPTHLIKTRGQQVTLRCSSQSGHNTVSWYQQALGQGPQFIFQYYREEENGRGNFPPRFSGLQFPNYSSELNVNALELDDSALYLCASKGQGAFNEQFFGPGTRLTVL.

The V call is TRBV10-3, the J call TRBJ2-3; 11 nucleotides agree with TRBD2. Per the germline V gene, CDR1 is ENHRY and CDR2 is SYGVKD. V lost 6 bases and J lost 6; bases outside the gene matches: 11. The CDR3 loop spans 16 amino acids. The CDR3 sequence is CAIRGLLAGARDTQYF. In DNA, the CDR3 is TGTGCCATCAGGGGACTACTAGCGGGGGCACGTGATACGCAGTATTTT.

This clone came up a few times. The V and J genes are TRBV5-1 and TRBJ2-5; D uncertain. V was pared by 0 bases and J by 5 bases, with 5 bases between. This CDR3 region has 12 residues. Per the germline V gene, CDR1 is SGHRS and CDR2 is YFSETQ. This CDR3 reads CASSLDVETQYF. In DNA form, the CDR3 reads TGCGCCAGCAGCTTGGACGTGGAGACCCAGTACTTC.

CDR3 in amino acids: CASSQGGLAEGDTQYF. CDR3 coding DNA: TGCGCCAGCAGCCAAGGGGGACTAGCGGAAGGGGATACGCAGTATTTT. This rearrangement joins TRBV4-1 to TRBJ2-3, with TRBD2 matching 11 bases. There are 16 residues in the CDR3. The germline gives CDR1 MGHRA, CDR2 YSYEKL. V shed 1 base and J 6 bases; nucleotides not matched to a gene: 6.

The chain carries TRBV21-1 and TRBJ1-5; the table's D call, TRBD1, has no DNA check behind it. TRBV21-1 is noted as a pseudogene. The CDR3 covers 21 residues. For the CDR3, the DNA is TGTGCCAGCAGCAAAGGAATCCGTCTAGGGACAGGGGGGGTTTACAATCAGCCCCAGCATTTT. Protein sequence: CASSKGIRLGTGGVYNQPQHF.

V and J are TRBV6-1 and TRBJ1-1; no firm D call. CDR3 length equals 12 residues. Trimming shortened V by 5 bases and J by 5 bases, and 9 bases separated the two germline ends. Germline V CDR1 and CDR2: MNHNS, SASEGT. DNA of the CDR3: TGTGCCAGCAGTTATCTCGGGACTGAAGCTTTCTTT. Translation: CASSYLGTEAFF.

The rearrangement links TRBV5-1 to TRBJ1-1; D gene unclear. CDR3 length: 13 amino acids. V lost 0 bases, J lost 2 bases, and 5 bases lay in between. CDR1 and CDR2 from the germline V gene are SGHRS and YFSETQ. The CDR3 protein is CASSLAGNTEAFF. The DNA of the CDR3 is TGCGCCAGCAGCTTGGCGGGAAACACTGAAGCTTTCTTT.

This clone was detected a few times. The J gene is TRBJ2-4, the V gene TRBV9; D is uncertain. The germline V and J ends were trimmed by 0 bases and 1 base, with 2 bases remaining between them. This CDR3 contains 13 residues. CDR1 is SGDLS, CDR2 YYNGEE, per germline. The CDR3 coding sequence is TGTGCCAGCAGCGTAGCGGCCAAAAACATTCAGTACTTC. Residues: CASSVAAKNIQYF.

This sequence joins TRBV5-1 and TRBJ1-1; D not resolved. The germline V and J ends were trimmed by 1 base and 2 bases, with 9 bases remaining between them. The CDR3 consists of 14 residues. Germline V CDR1 and CDR2: SGHRS, YFSETQ. The CDR3 loop reads CASSLFKPNTEAFF. The CDR3 bases are TGCGCCAGCAGCTTGTTTAAGCCTAACACTGAAGCTTTCTTT.

CDR3 nucleotides: TGTGCCAGCAGTTTCCGAGGGGCGGGAAACACCATATATTTT. This gives the protein CASSFRGAGNTIYF. This chain uses TRBV28 with TRBJ1-3, with a weak D call TRBD1 (5 bases). V dropped 3 bases and J dropped 4 bases, with 10 bases sitting between them. CDR1 and CDR2 (germline): MDHEN, SYDVKM. The CDR3 runs to 14 residues.